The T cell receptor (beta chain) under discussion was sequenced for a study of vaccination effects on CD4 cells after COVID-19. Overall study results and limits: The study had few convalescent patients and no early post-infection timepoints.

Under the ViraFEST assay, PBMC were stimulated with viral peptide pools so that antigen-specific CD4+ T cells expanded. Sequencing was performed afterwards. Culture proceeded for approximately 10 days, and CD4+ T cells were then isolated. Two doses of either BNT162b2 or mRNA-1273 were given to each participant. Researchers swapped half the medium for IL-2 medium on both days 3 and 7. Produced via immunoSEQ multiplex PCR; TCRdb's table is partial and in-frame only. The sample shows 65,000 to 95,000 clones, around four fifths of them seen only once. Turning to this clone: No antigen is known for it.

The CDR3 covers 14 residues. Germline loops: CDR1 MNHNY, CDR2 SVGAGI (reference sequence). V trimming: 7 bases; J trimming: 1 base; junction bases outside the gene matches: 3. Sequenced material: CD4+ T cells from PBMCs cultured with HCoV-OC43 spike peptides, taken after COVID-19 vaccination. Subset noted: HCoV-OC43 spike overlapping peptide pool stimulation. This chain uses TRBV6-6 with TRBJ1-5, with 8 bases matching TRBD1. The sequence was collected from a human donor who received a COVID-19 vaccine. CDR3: CASKDRESNQPQHF. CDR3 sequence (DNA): TGTGCCAGCAAGGACAGGGAGAGCAATCAGCCCCAGCATTTT.